The 27 T cell receptor beta chains presented below share a single source sample, sequenced in a study of human T cells and chemical hapten exposure. TCRdb recomputed calls from the RACE reads with MiXCR, one row per CDR3 protein. This table has some 400,000 distinct CDR3 sequences, 4.5% to 5.5% appearing once. Time point defined: pre-sensitization, week 0. The treatment was: therapeutic diphenylcyclopropenone sensitization with weekly scalp DPC. The starting material was whole blood, obtained in connection with sensitization to the hapten diphenylcyclopropenone (DPC). These receptors were obtained from a woman between 45 and 60 years old with alopecia areata. Some clones in this sample may be carry-over from other donors' samples.

V is TRBV20-1 and J is TRBJ2-3; D unclear. The CDR3 runs 15 residues. The V gene's germline CDR1 is DFQATT and CDR2 SNEGSKA (reference sequence). V was clipped by 1 base and J by 3 bases, with 14 bases between them. For the CDR3, the DNA is TGCAGTGCTAGAGGAGAGGCATATAGAACAGATACGCAGTATTTT. Encoded protein: CSARGEAYRTDTQYF.

As DNA, the CDR3 is TGTGCCACCAGCACGGAGGGGACAAATCAGCCCCAGCATTTT. It codes for CATSTEGTNQPQHF. The V and J genes are TRBV15 and TRBJ1-5, with D possibly TRBD1 on 6 matching bases. The V gene's germline CDR1 is LNHNV and CDR2 YYDKDF (reference sequence). This CDR3 is built from 14 residues. Trimming took off 4 bases at V and 4 bases at J, with 11 bases between the two ends.

This clonotype was seen ten or more times. V is TRBV7-6 and J is TRBJ1-6; D remains unclear. In germline, CDR1 is SGHVS, CDR2 FNYEAQ. V was cut by 1 base and J by 7 bases, with 11 bases left in between. The CDR3 spans 15 residues. CDR3 in amino acids: CASSLGRLLNSPLHF. CDR3 nucleotide sequence: TGTGCCAGCAGCTTAGGAAGACTCCTGAATTCACCCCTCCACTTT.

This clonotype was seen at least ten times. The genes are TRBV3-1 and TRBJ2-3; the D call may be TRBD1 or TRBD2 (5 bases each). This CDR3 is built from 11 residues. The V end lost 8 bases, the J end lost 5 bases, and 8 bases lay between the germline ends. Per germline, CDR1 LGHDT and CDR2 YNNKEL (reference sequence). This chain's CDR3 is CASGGVDTQYF. DNA of the CDR3: TGTGCCAGCGGGGGAGTAGATACGCAGTATTTT.

This clonotype has at least ten counts. The chain recombines TRBV12-3 or TRBV12-4 with TRBJ1-4; D remains ambiguous. The V end lost 8 bases, the J end lost 0 bases, and 13 bases lay between the germline ends. This CDR3 spans 15 amino acids. The CDR3 here is CASGRVPSTNEKLFF. CDR3 coding DNA: TGTGCCAGCGGACGGGTTCCCTCAACTAATGAAAAACTGTTTTTT.

The rearrangement uses TRBV11-2 and TRBJ2-5; 11 nucleotides match TRBD2. CDR3 length equals 16 residues. V was pared by 5 bases and J by 5 bases, with 10 bases of the junction left unmatched. Germline values: CDR1 SGHAT, CDR2 FQNNGV. Here the CDR3 DNA reads TGTGCCAGCAGCATCGGGACTAGCGGTCGGGGGGAGACCCAGTACTTC. Encoded protein: CASSIGTSGRGETQYF.

This clonotype was counted a few times. The chain's CDR3 is CASSCRPGTSLYSTDTQYF. DNA of the CDR3: TGTGCCAGCAGCTGCCGTCCCGGGACTAGCCTTTATAGCACAGATACGCAGTATTTT. V and J are TRBV7-4 and TRBJ2-3; 9 bases are a match to TRBD2. Trimming removed 4 bases from V and 0 bases from J; junction bases left unmatched: 14. This CDR3 has 19 residues. Germline V gives CDR1 SGHVT, CDR2 SQSDAQ.

The chain carries TRBV25-1 and TRBJ2-1; the D gene is possibly TRBD1 (6 bases). The V gene lost 3 bases and the J gene lost 5 bases, with 14 bases spanning the gap. Germline CDR1 and CDR2: MGHDK and SYGVNS. The CDR3 runs 15 residues. Written as DNA, the CDR3 is TGTGCCAGCAGTGATCAGGGGTTCGATCACAATGAGCAGTTCTTC. Amino acid sequence: CASSDQGFDHNEQFF.

Many counts were recorded for this clonotype. V usage is TRBV5-1 and J usage is TRBJ2-1; 9 bases are shared with TRBD2. V lost 4 bases and J lost 3; bases outside the gene matches: 5. This CDR3 comprises 15 residues. Germline-derived CDR1 and CDR2 are SGHRS and YFSETQ. The CDR3 nucleotides read TGCGCCAGCAGCGCCCCTAGCGGGGACTACAATGAGCAGTTCTTC. Translated, it gives CASSAPSGDYNEQFF.

This clonotype has a count of ten or more. V usage is TRBV6-2 or TRBV6-3 and J usage is TRBJ1-5; D gene uncertain. V lost 2 bases to trimming and J lost 7 bases, with 9 bases between them. Germline lookup yields CDR1 MNHEY and CDR2 SVGEGT. The CDR3 totals 13 residues. For the CDR3, the DNA is TGTGCCAGCAGTTACGTGAAAGGACAGCCCCAGCATTTT. Its translation is CASSYVKGQPQHF.

This clonotype was detected ten times or more. The chain employs TRBV28 and TRBJ1-1, with TRBD1 identical over 7 bases. V shed 6 bases and J 7 bases; nucleotides not matched to a gene: 8. Germline V gives CDR1 MDHEN, CDR2 SYDVKM. The CDR3 is 13 amino acids. CDR3 sequence reads: CASSRPGTDEAFF. The CDR3 DNA reads TGTGCCAGCAGCCGTCCCGGGACAGATGAAGCTTTCTTT.

This clonotype was found many times. The chain combines TRBV11-2 with TRBJ2-5; TRBD1 is a possible D gene (6 bases). V dropped 5 bases and J dropped 1 base, with 14 bases sitting between them. The CDR3 runs 15 residues. Per the germline V gene, CDR1 is SGHAT and CDR2 is FQNNGV. Here the CDR3 reads CASSATGTFQETQYF. The CDR3 DNA reads as TGTGCCAGCAGCGCCACCGGGACATTCCAAGAGACCCAGTACTTC.

This clonotype was counted between two and nine times. The chain recombines TRBV5-4 with TRBJ2-5, with a weak D call TRBD1 (6 bases). This CDR3 is 16 amino acids long. The germline CDR1 and CDR2 sequences are SGHNT and YYREEE (reference sequence). The germline V and J ends were trimmed by 3 bases and 0 bases, with 15 bases remaining between them. As DNA, the CDR3 is TGTGCCAGCAGCTCAAAAAGGGACACATACCAAGAGACCCAGTACTTC. Translating it yields CASSSKRDTYQETQYF.

The CDR3 sequence is CASSQGAESSYEQYF. In DNA, the CDR3 is TGTGCCAGCAGCCAGGGAGCGGAGAGCTCCTACGAGCAGTACTTC. The rearrangement links TRBV5-4 to TRBJ2-7; D assignment may be TRBD1 or TRBD2 (5 bases each). In germline, CDR1 is SGHNT, CDR2 YYREEE (reference sequence). V lost 4 bases and J 0 bases, leaving 14 bases between the germline ends. The CDR3 sequence is 15 residues long.

In its sample, this clonotype was seen a few times. The V and J genes are TRBV20-1 and TRBJ1-2, with D perhaps TRBD1 (5 bases). The germline CDR1 and CDR2 sequences are DFQATT and SNEGSKA (reference sequence). The V end lost 7 bases, the J end lost 6 bases, and 15 bases lay between the germline ends. This CDR3 is built from 12 residues. CDR3 DNA: TGCAGTGTCACCCGGGGGGTGGATGGCTACACCTTC. Its translation: CSVTRGVDGYTF.

This clonotype was counted a few times. The rearrangement uses TRBV7-8 and TRBJ2-1; perhaps TRBD2 as D (5 bases). Deletions cut 4 bases from V and 10 bases from J, with 20 bases between. The CDR3 spans 15 residues. The germline V gene has CDR1 SGHVS and CDR2 FQNEAQ. This chain's CDR3 is CASSSRLRDRREQFF. In DNA, the CDR3 is TGTGCCAGCAGCTCAAGGCTCCGGGATAGAAGGGAGCAGTTCTTC.

This clonotype was found a few times. This sequence joins TRBV24-1 and TRBJ2-1; 10 bases map to TRBD2. The CDR3 consists of 16 residues. With 4 bases clipped from V and 1 base from J, the junction kept 3 bases outside the gene matches. Germline CDR1 reads KGHDR; CDR2 reads SFDVKD. CDR3 in amino acids: CATSELAGVSYNEQFF. DNA for the CDR3: TGTGCCACCAGTGAGCTAGCGGGAGTTTCCTACAATGAGCAGTTCTTC.

This clonotype was detected many times. The chain uses TRBV6-5 and TRBJ2-7; D is tentatively TRBD1 or TRBD2 (5 bases each). The CDR3 is 15 amino acids. The germline V and J ends were trimmed by 6 bases and 0 bases, with 15 bases remaining between them. Germline CDR1 MNHEY, CDR2 SVGAGI. CDR3 DNA: TGTGCCAGCAGACCTCCGGGACGCCACTCCTACGAGCAGTACTTC. It encodes CASRPPGRHSYEQYF.

This clonotype was observed many times. For the CDR3, the DNA is TGTGCCAGCAGCCAAGATTACCCTAGCGGGAGGAATGAGCAGTTCTTC. This codes for CASSQDYPSGRNEQFF. The chain carries TRBV3-1 and TRBJ2-1, with 11 bases fitting TRBD2. The ends lost 0 bases at V and 7 bases at J; junction bases unmatched: 5. The germline V gene has CDR1 LGHDT and CDR2 YNNKEL (reference sequence). The CDR3 spans 16 residues.

V gene TRBV19 combines with J gene TRBJ2-5; perhaps D is TRBD1 or TRBD2 (5 bases each). The CDR3 spans 11 residues. Germline V gene lookup returns CDR1 LNHDA and CDR2 SQIVND (reference sequence). Trimming took off 5 bases at V and 11 bases at J, with 12 bases between the two ends. CDR3 protein: CASSDRDRQYF. CDR3 nucleotides: TGTGCCAGTAGTGACCGGGACCGACAGTACTTC.

This clonotype came up a few times. The chain uses TRBV30 and TRBJ1-2; 7 bases fit TRBD1. V trimming: 3 bases; J trimming: 5 bases; junction bases outside the gene matches: 12. The CDR3 runs to 15 residues. Germline CDR1 reads GTSNPN; CDR2 reads SVGIG (reference sequence). The CDR3 sequence is CAWRGTVVSPYGYTF. CDR3 coding DNA: TGTGCCTGGAGGGGGACAGTCGTGTCTCCTTATGGCTACACCTTC.

This clonotype was seen a handful of times. This chain uses TRBV9 with TRBJ1-3, with a tentative D call TRBD1 (5 bases). CDR1 SGDLS and CDR2 YYNGEE come from the germline V gene. This CDR3 comprises 14 residues. Trimming stripped 3 bases from V and 1 base from J, with 8 bases between. The DNA of the CDR3 is TGTGCCAGCAGCGAGGGACTATCTGGAAACACCATATATTTT. This codes for CASSEGLSGNTIYF.

This clonotype was counted between two and nine times. This may arise from a read error, as a much more abundant clone is one base away. V is TRBV5-1 and J is TRBJ2-1, with a weak D call TRBD2 (6 bases). The CDR3 length is 15 residues. Germline V gene data show CDR1 as SGHRS and CDR2 as YFSETQ. Trimming shortened V by 0 bases and J by 0 bases, and 7 bases separated the two germline ends. The CDR3 nucleotides read TGCGCCAGCAGCTTGGTGGGGGGCTCCTACAATGAGCAGTTCTTC. Protein: CASSLVGGSYNEQFF.

This clonotype was detected ten times or more. The chain carries TRBV29-1 and TRBJ2-7; 12 positions match TRBD2. With V trimmed by 6 bases and J by 5 bases, 14 bases remained unmatched. This CDR3 is 16 amino acids long. Germline CDR1 is SQVTM and CDR2 is ANQGSEA. Here the CDR3 DNA reads TGCAGCGTGACATACCCTGGACTAGCGGGAACACACGAGCAGTACTTC. The encoded protein is CSVTYPGLAGTHEQYF.

This clonotype occurred many times. V usage is TRBV2 and J usage is TRBJ2-6; the D gene is possibly TRBD1 (5 bases). CDR3 length equals 16 residues. The germline V and J ends were trimmed by 5 bases and 0 bases, with 11 bases remaining between them. Germline V gene data show CDR1 as SNHLY and CDR2 as FYNNEI. In DNA form, the CDR3 reads TGTGCCAGCAGTAAGGGGTACCCCTCTGGGGCCAACGTCCTGACTTTC. As protein: CASSKGYPSGANVLTF.

The chain employs TRBV15 and TRBJ1-4; 7 bases are shared with TRBD1. CDR3 length equals 16 residues. The J segment lost 5 bases and the V segment lost 2 bases, leaving 8 bases of the junction unmatched. The germline gives CDR1 LNHNV, CDR2 YYDKDF (reference sequence). CDR3 region: CATSRLPRGLNEKLFF. The CDR3 bases are TGTGCCACCAGCAGACTCCCCAGGGGGTTGAATGAAAAACTGTTTTTT.

The chain has TRBV30 and TRBJ2-7; 7 nucleotides agree with TRBD1. With V trimmed by 2 bases and J by 0 bases, 7 bases remained unmatched. The CDR3 has 15 residues. CDR1 GTSNPN and CDR2 SVGIG come from the germline V gene (reference sequence). The CDR3 here is CAWSPNRGSSYEQYF. The CDR3 coding sequence is TGTGCCTGGAGTCCCAACAGGGGAAGCTCCTACGAGCAGTACTTC.